This T cell receptor beta chain came from a study of T cells after yellow fever vaccination. Study summary: Fractions of low cell number were prepared using SMART-Seq v4 Ultra Low Input.

TCRdb processed the 5' RACE reads anew with MiXCR; each CDR3 protein has one entry. The sample gives 80,000 to 100,000 distinct CDR3 sequences, about 8.4% of which show up once; approximately 17% is in the top ten. This clonotype has a count of ten or more. This CDR3 spans 14 amino acids. V lost 4 bases, J lost 6 bases, and 10 bases lay in between. The origin of this receptor is a young man who received the YFV17D yellow fever vaccine. The sample was CD8+ T cells not binding an NS4B(214-222) dextramer, sorted from PBMCs, taken around 16 days after the first yellow fever vaccination. This rearrangement joins TRBV12-3 or TRBV12-4 to TRBJ2-6; D is unclear. The CDR3 spells CASSSPLEANVLTF. Written as DNA, the CDR3 is TGTGCCAGCAGTTCCCCTCTTGAGGCCAACGTCCTGACTTTC.